Here is one T cell receptor beta chain with its context. What it binds is unknown. V lost 1 base and J lost 2, with 15 bases in between. Germline CDR1 reads SGHTA; CDR2 reads FQGNSA. This CDR3 has 16 amino acids. The PCR was carried out with 60 Vbeta primers and 13 Jbeta primers. Assay used: immunoSEQ multiplex PCR; TCRdb lists only in-frame clones, some missing. Of some 130,000 clones detected, 60% to 80% appear once; the ten largest clones hold around 4.2%. The sample originates from a study of cytomegalovirus exposure and HLA in healthy donors. Study-wide results and caveats: The study flagged fewer than 200 TCR beta chains as cytomegalovirus-associated.

This receptor was obtained from a man aged 50 to 59 in good health and CMV-seropositive. The specimen sequenced was PBMCs. J is TRBJ2-7 and V is TRBV7-2; D might be TRBD2 (6 bases). Here the CDR3 reads CASSLGRSGVTYEQYF. The CDR3 DNA reads TGTGCCAGCAGCTTAGGTCGTAGCGGAGTCACCTACGAGCAGTACTTC. Drawing the rest from reference TRBV7-2 and TRBJ2-7, the complete variable domain is GAGVSQSPSNKVTEKGKDVELRCDPISGHTALYWYRQSLGQGLEFLIYFQGNSAPDKSGLPSDRFSAERTGGSVSTLTIQRTQQEDSAVYLCASSLGRSGVTYEQYFGPGTRLTVT.